The present entry profiles one T cell receptor beta chain with its context. Its antigen is still unknown. Per-base qualities were not stored, and no clone one base away is much larger. This specimen comes from a study of blood T cell repertoires in COVID-19 (TCRdb year 2020). Study-wide context: Samples from collaborators originated in the United States, Italy and Spain and spanned both the acute and convalescent phases of COVID-19. The repertoires were released in a freely available public database intended as a resource for research on the immune response to SARS-CoV-2. The samples were drawn from two sources: the first 160 participants of the ongoing ImmuneRACE study, and 950 to 1,500 subjects contributed by 6 global collaborators. Deeply sampled blood TCRbeta repertoires from subjects exposed to, actively infected with, or recovered from COVID-19 were included in the dataset. Sample metadata almost always included a de-identified subject ID, COVID-19 status, age in years and sex. The prospective study material was composed of cDNA or gDNA derived from T cells, B-cell-depleted T cells, or PBMCs. Where HLA class I and class II types were available, the types were taken from metadata supplied by the sample provider, not from assay-based typing.

One collaborating source in Seattle enrolled patients during active infection and followed them longitudinally through the course of disease. The collaborating institutions used their own protocols to collect whole blood in K2EDTA tubes. Collaborator samples were shipped for TCRbeta analysis as frozen whole blood, isolated PBMCs, or DNA extracted from either sample type. The immunoSEQ Assay, a bias-controlled multiplex PCR, was used to amplify TCRbeta CDR3 regions from genomic DNA. In the original analysis: Nucleated cell counts per sample were estimated from amplification of reference gene primers within the assay. To quantify the absolute abundance of each unique TCRbeta CDR3 rearrangement, sequence reads were collapsed and filtered. For each sample, productive Simpson clonality was calculated as the square root of Simpson's diversity index over productive rearrangements. This is the immuneACCESS table as TCRdb keeps it, with only in-frame sequences that have V and J called. A part of the clones is gone; compared with another copy, unresolved V genes explain less than half, and the rest is unexplained. Clonal size and the V and J genes are those of that table, whereas D and trimming came from the DNA. The sample table records under 250,000 clones; approximately 85% of these occur just once. Of the sample, around 5.5% falls within the top ten clones.

General study outcomes and caveats: Clinical and demographic metadata were provided uncurated, with the amount varying by source and participant.

The sample comprised peripheral blood. The receptor's source is a man aged 45-60 years with COVID-19, enrolled during active disease.

The CDR3 region: CASSFENLQETQYF. The bases read TGCGCCAGCAGCTTTGAGAATTTACAAGAGACCCAGTACTTC. The rearrangement combines TRBV5-1 with TRBJ2-5, with the D gene not clear enough to name. From the cysteine up to the phenylalanine, the CDR3 has a length of 14 residues. The entry retains the CDR3 DNA only, 42 bases that are in frame from base 1. V is clipped by 2 bases and J by 2 bases, and the sequence between their germline boundaries is 10 bases long. Via the germline V gene, CDR1 is SGHRS and CDR2 YFSETQ. The reference TRBV5-1 and TRBJ2-5 proteins fill in what lies around the CDR3, so the full variable domain reads KAGVTQTPRYLIKTRGQQVTLSCSPISGHRSVSWYQQTPGQGLQFLFEYFSETQRNKGNFPGRFSGRQFSNSRSEMNVSTLELGDSALYLCASSFENLQETQYFGPGTRLLVL.